A single sample is the source of the 32 T cell receptor beta chains below, sequenced in a study of early T cells in non-severe SARS-CoV-2 infection. TCRdb re-analysed the 5' RACE reads in MiXCR, keeping a single row per CDR3 protein. The table records around 66,000 distinct CDR3 sequences, over 4.5% of them present only once. The sample in question was whole blood, obtained at baseline. All receptors derive from an adult who was a healthcare worker with PCR-confirmed SARS-CoV-2 infection or an uninfected control (not recorded which).

The table lists this clonotype with a few counts. The rearrangement joins TRBV28 to TRBJ1-1; TRBD1 aligns across 7 bases. The length of the CDR3 is 14 residues. V lost 4 bases, J lost 1 base, and 3 bases stayed unmatched. Germline CDR1 reads MDHEN; CDR2 reads SYDVKM. The CDR3 region is CASSSGGRNTEAFF. The DNA for the CDR3 is TGTGCCAGCAGTTCAGGGGGGAGGAACACTGAAGCTTTCTTT.

The rearrangement joins TRBV20-1 to TRBJ2-1; 9 bases align to TRBD1. This CDR3 has 14 amino acids. J gave up 4 bases and V 4 bases, and 5 bases lay outside the gene matches. Per the germline V gene, CDR1 is DFQATT and CDR2 is SNEGSKA (reference sequence). The CDR3 DNA reads TGCAGTGCTATCGACAGGGGGGTTTACAATGAGCAGTTCTTC. This translates into CSAIDRGVYNEQFF.

V and J are TRBV7-8 and TRBJ2-1; no firm D call. Trimming removed 5 bases at V and 0 bases at J, with 17 bases between. Germline CDR1 is SGHVS and CDR2 is FQNEAQ. The CDR3 length is 17 residues. The CDR3 DNA reads as TGTGCCAGCAGCCCCTACCCCGGGCGCGACTCCTACAATGAGCAGTTCTTC. Translation gives CASSPYPGRDSYNEQFF.

This clonotype was observed at least ten times. For the CDR3, the DNA is TGCGCCAGCAGCTTTGGACAGGCCGGCGGTAACAATGAGCAGTTCTTC. It specifies CASSFGQAGGNNEQFF. The chain couples TRBV5-1 to TRBJ2-1; TRBD1 matches 7 bases. CDR1 and CDR2 (germline): SGHRS, YFSETQ. V lost 2 bases to trimming and J lost 5 bases; unmatched junction nucleotides: 10. The CDR3 is 16 residues long.

This clonotype was seen repeatedly, ten times or more. The chain carries TRBV7-2 and TRBJ2-7; unclear D gene. The V and J ends lost 5 bases and 5 bases respectively, with 13 bases between them. This CDR3 is built from 13 residues. From germline, CDR1 is SGHTA and CDR2 FQGNSA. CDR3 DNA: TGTGCCAGCAGCCTTAAGCTTTTCAACGAGCAGTACTTC. It yields the protein CASSLKLFNEQYF.

This clonotype occurred many times. The chain has TRBV7-9 and TRBJ1-2; D unclear. The CDR3 has 11 residues. The germline gives CDR1 SEHNR, CDR2 FQNEAQ (reference sequence). Trimming took off 5 bases at V and 1 base at J, with 2 bases between the two ends. The CDR3 is CASSRNYGYTF. The CDR3 DNA sequence: TGTGCCAGCAGCCGTAACTATGGCTACACCTTC.

This clonotype has ten or more counts. The chain is built from TRBV11-3 and TRBJ2-1, with 7 bases identical to TRBD2. Trimming at V came to 5 bases and at J to 6 bases, leaving 10 bases not matched to a gene. CDR1 is SGHNT, CDR2 YENEEA, per germline. CDR3 length: 15 residues. The CDR3: CASSPPGGLSNEQFF. DNA for the CDR3: TGTGCCAGCAGCCCACCGGGGGGATTGAGCAATGAGCAGTTCTTC.

There are many counts of this clonotype. The J gene is TRBJ1-6, the V gene TRBV2, with 11 bases aligning to TRBD1. The CDR3 sequence is 15 residues long. The ends lost 10 bases at V and 4 bases at J; junction bases unmatched: 6. CDR1 and CDR2 from the germline V gene are SNHLY and FYNNEI. CDR3 sequence: CATGRDRGYNSPLHF. The CDR3 DNA follows: TGTGCCACGGGCCGGGACAGGGGGTATAATTCACCCCTCCACTTT.

At least ten counts were recorded for this clonotype. The chain is built from TRBV6-1 and TRBJ2-1; no clear D gene. Trimming took 8 bases from V and 0 from J, leaving 14 bases between them. The CDR3 has 15 amino acids. Germline V gene sequence: CDR1 MNHNS, CDR2 SASEGT. CDR3 DNA: TGTGCCAGCCGATCGGCTACTGGCTCCTACAATGAGCAGTTCTTC. Translated, it gives CASRSATGSYNEQFF.

This clonotype was counted at least ten times. This chain joins TRBV6-6 and TRBJ2-7, with TRBD1 matching 9 bases. V shed 0 bases and J 6 bases; nucleotides not matched to a gene: 15. The CDR3 is made up of 18 amino acids. CDR1 and CDR2 (germline): MNHNY, SVGAGI (reference sequence). CDR3 amino acids: CASSYSELGQGLPIEQYF. CDR3 DNA sequence: TGTGCCAGCAGTTACTCCGAACTGGGACAGGGACTTCCTATCGAGCAGTACTTC.

This clonotype has at least ten counts. This rearrangement joins TRBV12-3 or TRBV12-4 to TRBJ2-3, with TRBD1 identical over 10 bases. The CDR3 has 21 residues. V lost 2 bases and J lost 0; bases outside the gene matches: 17. The CDR3 sequence: CASSLSPTGTGDGASTDTQYF. DNA for the CDR3: TGTGCCAGCAGTTTATCCCCCACCGGGACAGGGGATGGGGCTAGCACAGATACGCAGTATTTT.

The gene calls are TRBV4-1 and TRBJ2-1; maybe TRBD2 (5 bases). This CDR3 has 14 residues. Germline V gene data show CDR1 as MGHRA and CDR2 as YSYEKL. With 4 bases removed from V and 4 bases from J, the gap between germline ends came to 11 bases. The CDR3 protein is CASSLRAVYNEQFF. CDR3 sequence (DNA): TGCGCCAGCAGCCTCCGAGCGGTTTACAATGAGCAGTTCTTC.

This clonotype was detected ten times or more. J is TRBJ2-1 and V is TRBV6-6; D is possibly TRBD2 (6 bases). This CDR3 has 16 residues. Germline V gives CDR1 MNHNY, CDR2 SVGAGI (reference sequence). V gave up 2 bases and J gave up 3 bases, with 14 bases separating them. Written as DNA, the CDR3 is TGTGCCAGCAGTTACGGGGGTAGGCGGGACTACAATGAGCAGTTCTTC. Its protein product is CASSYGGRRDYNEQFF.

The J gene is TRBJ2-7, the V gene TRBV5-6; perhaps TRBD1 as D (6 bases). CDR1 and CDR2 (germline): SGHDT, YYEEEE. V was cut by 5 bases and J by 5 bases, with 14 bases left in between. The CDR3 is 13 amino acids. The CDR3 DNA reads TGTGCCAGCAGTATTCAGGGGACACACGAGCAGTACTTC. The encoded protein is CASSIQGTHEQYF.

The sample holds many counts of this clonotype. This chain connects TRBV10-3 to TRBJ2-7; D is ambiguous. Trimming stripped 0 bases from V and 5 bases from J, with 5 bases between. Germline V gene sequence: CDR1 ENHRY, CDR2 SYGVKD. The CDR3 is 12 residues long. The CDR3 sequence is CAISESTDEQYF. As DNA, the CDR3 is TGTGCCATCAGTGAGTCGACGGACGAGCAGTACTTC.

At least ten counts were recorded for this clonotype. This chain links TRBV5-1 with TRBJ1-2; 11 nucleotides match TRBD1. V trimming: 7 bases; J trimming: 2 bases; junction bases outside the gene matches: 1. This CDR3 comprises 13 residues. Germline CDR1 reads SGHRS; CDR2 reads YFSETQ. The CDR3 coding sequence is TGCGCCAGCGGACAGGGGGCGAACTATGGCTACACCTTC. Protein: CASGQGANYGYTF.

This clonotype was observed many times. The chain couples TRBV12-3 or TRBV12-4 to TRBJ2-2; TRBD1 is a possible D gene (7 bases). Trimming took off 3 bases at V and 6 bases at J, with 14 bases between the two ends. CDR3 length: 15 residues. CDR3 residues: CASSLTLRGAGELFF. The CDR3 nucleotides are TGTGCCAGCAGTTTGACTCTCAGGGGGGCCGGGGAGCTGTTTTTT.

The table lists this clonotype with many counts. The chain has TRBV5-1 and TRBJ2-5; 8 bases are shared with TRBD1. V lost 4 bases, J lost 0 bases, and 5 bases stayed unmatched. Germline V gives CDR1 SGHRS, CDR2 YFSETQ. The CDR3 extends over 15 amino acids. DNA of the CDR3: TGCGCCAGCAGCATCAGGACAGGGTACCAAGAGACCCAGTACTTC. Amino acid sequence: CASSIRTGYQETQYF.

This clonotype was found many times. The chain employs TRBV9 and TRBJ2-1, with a possible D match to TRBD1 (7 bases). Deletions cut 0 bases from V and 7 bases from J, with 14 bases between. Per the germline V gene, CDR1 is SGDLS and CDR2 is YYNGEE. The CDR3 runs to 15 residues. The CDR3 loop reads CASSVVQGGRNEQFF. The DNA of the CDR3 is TGTGCCAGCAGCGTAGTCCAGGGGGGCCGAAATGAGCAGTTCTTC.

Many counts were recorded for this clonotype. CDR3 coding DNA: TGTGCCAGCTCACCTAGCGGGGTGAGTCAAGAGACCCAGTACTTC. It codes for CASSPSGVSQETQYF. The genes are TRBV18 and TRBJ2-5, with 8 nucleotides matching TRBD2. Unmatched junction bases numbered 5, after V lost 3 bases and J lost 2 bases. This CDR3 has 15 residues. Germline V gene lookup returns CDR1 KGHSH and CDR2 LQKENI.

This clonotype was observed at least ten times. This chain uses TRBV4-3 with TRBJ2-7; the D is unclear. The V end was cut by 0 bases, the J end by 4 bases, with 7 bases between. Per the germline V gene, CDR1 is LGHNA and CDR2 is YSLEER. The CDR3 runs 13 residues. The CDR3 sequence: CASSQDSSYEQYF. CDR3 sequence (DNA): TGCGCCAGCAGCCAAGACAGTTCGTACGAGCAGTACTTC.

In its sample, this clonotype was seen many times. The chain is built from TRBV20-1 and TRBJ1-5; D gene ambiguous. V lost 0 bases and J 5 bases, leaving 11 bases between the germline ends. Germline V gene lookup returns CDR1 DFQATT and CDR2 SNEGSKA (reference sequence). This CDR3 is 14 amino acids long. CDR3 region: CSAREFLPYQPQHF. The CDR3 DNA follows: TGCAGTGCTAGAGAATTTCTTCCGTATCAGCCCCAGCATTTT.

The sample holds a few counts of this clonotype. Mismatch with germline at one junction end may stem from a read error. This CDR3 reads CASGGQGKRF. Written as DNA, the CDR3 is TGTGCCAGCGGGGGACAGGGGAAACGTTTC. The V gene is TRBV6-1, the J gene TRBJ2-7, with 10 nucleotides matching TRBD1. Germline CDR1 MNHNS, CDR2 SASEGT. This CDR3 has 10 amino acids.

V is TRBV4-1 and J is TRBJ1-1; TRBD1 might be the D (5 bases). Germline V gene data show CDR1 as MGHRA and CDR2 as YSYEKL. The V end was cut by 4 bases, the J end by 4 bases, with 19 bases between. This CDR3 region has 16 residues. The CDR3 bases are TGCGCCAGCAGCCCCAGTGGGGGTTTGGTCGGCACTGAAGCTTTCTTT. Translation: CASSPSGGLVGTEAFF.

This clonotype was recorded at least ten times. The chain carries TRBV6-5 and TRBJ1-1, with D tentatively TRBD1 (6 bases). The germline CDR1 and CDR2 sequences are MNHEY and SVGAGI. V shed 6 bases and J shed 1 base, with 15 bases lying between them. The CDR3 runs to 15 residues. Here the CDR3 reads CASSSRGHGNTEAFF. In nucleotides, the CDR3 is TGTGCCAGCAGCAGCCGGGGACACGGGAACACTGAAGCTTTCTTT.

The sample holds many counts of this clonotype. This CDR3 is CATSRDRGQGNTGELFF. The DNA of the CDR3 is TGTGCCACCAGCAGAGATAGGGGACAGGGAAACACCGGGGAGCTGTTTTTT. J is TRBJ2-2 and V is TRBV15; the match to TRBD1 covers 9 bases. Germline-derived CDR1 and CDR2 are LNHNV and YYDKDF (reference sequence). The CDR3 has 17 amino acids. Losses at the gene ends were 0 bases for V and 2 bases for J; bases not matched to a gene: 4. Full variable domain (missing parts from reference TRBV15 and TRBJ2-2): DAMVIQNPRYQVTQFGKPVTLSCSQTLNHNVMYWYQQKSSQAPKLLFHYYDKDFNNEADTPDNFQSRRPNTSFCFLDIRSPGLGDTAMYLCATSRDRGQGNTGELFFGEGSRLTVL.

The rearrangement uses TRBV19 and TRBJ1-5; D unresolved. CDR3 length: 13 residues. CDR1 and CDR2 from the germline V gene are LNHDA and SQIVND (reference sequence). Trimming stripped 2 bases from V and 5 bases from J, with 7 bases between. CDR3 nucleotide sequence: TGTGCCAGTAGTATACGGGAATATCAGCCCCAGCATTTT. Amino acid sequence: CASSIREYQPQHF. Combining the CDR3 with reference TRBV19 and TRBJ1-5 gives the whole variable domain DGGITQSPKYLFRKEGQNVTLSCEQNLNHDAMYWYRQDPGQGLRLIYYSQIVNDFQKGDIAEGYSVSREKKESFPLTVTSAQKNPTAFYLCASSIREYQPQHFGDGTRLSIL.

This clonotype showed up many times. The chain couples TRBV19 to TRBJ2-3; 8 positions match TRBD1. Germline lookup yields CDR1 LNHDA and CDR2 SQIVND (reference sequence). V trimming: 4 bases; J trimming: 7 bases; junction bases outside the gene matches: 13. This CDR3 contains 16 residues. The CDR3 loop reads CASSSRTGRAENTQYF. Here the CDR3 DNA reads TGTGCCAGTAGTAGTCGGACAGGGCGCGCGGAAAATACGCAGTATTTT.

Ten or more counts support this clonotype. The chain couples TRBV12-3 or TRBV12-4 to TRBJ1-1; no clear D gene. V gave up 3 bases and J gave up 1 base, with 3 bases separating them. The CDR3 sequence is 12 residues long. The CDR3 here is CASSFGNTEAFF. The DNA for the CDR3 is TGTGCCAGCAGTTTTGGGAACACTGAAGCTTTCTTT.

This clonotype was picked up a small number of times. The rearrangement uses TRBV29-1 and TRBJ1-2, with unresolved D. Germline V lookup: CDR1 SQVTM, CDR2 ANQGSEA. V was shortened by 7 bases and J by 3 bases, with 12 bases between the two germline ends. This CDR3 spans 12 amino acids. DNA of the CDR3: TGCAGCGGCAGGACTTACTACTATGGCTACACCTTC. Protein sequence: CSGRTYYYGYTF.

This clonotype showed up many times. The chain is built from TRBV28 and TRBJ2-7; 8 nucleotides align to TRBD1. CDR1 MDHEN and CDR2 SYDVKM come from the germline V gene. This CDR3 has 13 residues. With V trimmed by 8 bases and J by 0 bases, 3 bases remained unmatched. The CDR3 loop is CASRTGISYEQYF. The CDR3 nucleotides are TGTGCCAGCCGGACAGGGATCTCCTACGAGCAGTACTTC.

This clonotype was found many times. The chain joins TRBV5-1 to TRBJ2-1, with a tentative D call TRBD2 (6 bases). This CDR3 has 17 residues. Germline V CDR1 and CDR2: SGHRS, YFSETQ. With 0 bases removed from V and 0 bases from J, the gap between germline ends came to 13 bases. CDR3 region: CASSLALRLVSYNEQFF. The CDR3, as DNA: TGCGCCAGCAGCTTGGCCCTAAGACTAGTCTCCTACAATGAGCAGTTCTTC.